This is a list of T cell receptor beta chains from one sample in a study of technical replicates of blood from several donors. Sequencing used immunoSEQ multiplex PCR; TCRdb keeps in-frame clones, though not all of them. The table has under 100,000 clones, 80% to 90% seen once. Sequencing was done on a sample of PBMCs. These receptor sequences come from a human donor in good health. Some clones in this sample may be carry-over from other donors' samples. Each CDR3 is given with its conserved first and last residue. The D gene is left open where the match is weak. The listing skips clone size in some rows; elsewhere it reads once, few, many or a size class.

V gene: TRBV6-5; D gene: NA; clone size: NA; J gene: TRBJ2-5; CDR3 DNA: TGTGCCAGCAGTTACGGGTGGGAGAGCCCAAAAGAGACCCAGTACTTC; CDR3 protein: CASSYGWESPKETQYF
V gene: TRBV5-1; D gene: TRBD1; clone size: once; J gene: TRBJ2-5; CDR3 DNA: TGCGCCAGCAGCGGCGGGACAGGGGACTTGTACCAAGAGACCCAGTACTTC; CDR3 protein: CASSGGTGDLYQETQYF
V gene: TRBV9; D gene: TRBD2; clone size: NA; J gene: TRBJ2-1; CDR3 DNA: TGTGCCAGCGGACTAGCGGCGAACAATGAGCAGTTCTTC; CDR3 protein: CASGLAANNEQFF
V gene: TRBV5-5; D gene: NA; clone size: NA; J gene: TRBJ1-2; CDR3 DNA: TGTGCCAGCAGTCCCGGGCAGGGAACTTATGGCTACACCTTC; CDR3 protein: CASSPGQGTYGYTF
V gene: TRBV5-1; D gene: TRBD2; clone size: NA; J gene: TRBJ2-1; CDR3 DNA: TGCGCCAGCAGCTGGGGAAGCGGGACCTACAATGAGCAGTTCTTC; CDR3 protein: CASSWGSGTYNEQFF
V gene: TRBV10-3; D gene: NA; clone size: NA; J gene: TRBJ1-1; CDR3 DNA: TGTGCCATCAGTATACAGGGAGATACTGAAGCTTTCTTT; CDR3 protein: CAISIQGDTEAFF
V gene: TRBV4-3; D gene: TRBD2; clone size: once; J gene: TRBJ2-1; CDR3 DNA: TGCGCCAGCAGCCAAGTTGTCGCTAGCGGGAGTATAGATGAGCAGTTCTTC; CDR3 protein: CASSQVVASGSIDEQFF
V gene: TRBV7-8; D gene: TRBD1; clone size: NA; J gene: TRBJ1-5; CDR3 DNA: TGTGCCAGCAGCCTACGACAGGGCTATCAGCCCCAGCATTTT; CDR3 protein: CASSLRQGYQPQHF
V gene: TRBV7-2; D gene: TRBD2; clone size: NA; J gene: TRBJ2-7; CDR3 DNA: TGTGCCAGCAGCGATCCCGGGACTAGCGGGAGGGCCCGAGAGCAGTACTTC; CDR3 protein: CASSDPGTSGRAREQYF
V gene: TRBV12-5; D gene: NA; clone size: NA; J gene: TRBJ2-5; CDR3 DNA: TGTGCTAGTAGGGCGGGGGCCCAAGAGACCCAGTACTTC; CDR3 protein: CASRAGAQETQYF
V gene: TRBV30; D gene: NA; clone size: NA; J gene: TRBJ1-2; CDR3 DNA: TGTGCCTGGAGTGTTTGGGGGCCTGGCTACACCTTC; CDR3 protein: CAWSVWGPGYTF
V gene: TRBV19; D gene: TRBD1; clone size: NA; J gene: TRBJ1-5; CDR3 DNA: TGTGCCAGTAGTGGAGGACAGGTGAGGCTGTCCCAGCATTTT; CDR3 protein: CASSGGQVRLSQHF
V gene: TRBV6-5; D gene: TRBD1; clone size: NA; J gene: TRBJ2-7; CDR3 DNA: TGTGCCAGCAGGAGGGACAGGGGTCCGTACGAGCAGTACTTC; CDR3 protein: CASRRDRGPYEQYF
V gene: TRBV4-2; D gene: TRBD1; clone size: NA; J gene: TRBJ1-4; CDR3 DNA: TGTGCCAGCAGCCAAGGGACAGGGGCGAGTGAAAAACTGTTTTTT; CDR3 protein: CASSQGTGASEKLFF
V gene: TRBV10-3; D gene: NA; clone size: NA; J gene: TRBJ2-6; CDR3 DNA: TGTGCCATCAGTGATTCACTCGGGGCCAACGTCCTGACTTTC; CDR3 protein: CAISDSLGANVLTF
V gene: TRBV18; D gene: NA; clone size: NA; J gene: TRBJ1-1; CDR3 DNA: TGTGCCAGCTCACCCCTAGCTATGAACACTGAAGCTTTCTTT; CDR3 protein: CASSPLAMNTEAFF
V gene: TRBV2; D gene: NA; clone size: NA; J gene: TRBJ1-2; CDR3 DNA: TGTGCCAGCATAAGGGGCGGAACTAACTATGGCTACACCTTC; CDR3 protein: CASIRGGTNYGYTF
V gene: TRBV11-2; D gene: NA; clone size: NA; J gene: TRBJ2-7; CDR3 DNA: TGTGCCAGCAGCCGGGGGTACGAGCAGTACTTC; CDR3 protein: CASSRGYEQYF
V gene: TRBV5-1; D gene: TRBD2; clone size: NA; J gene: TRBJ2-7; CDR3 DNA: TGCGCCAGCAGCTTTACCAGCGGGGGGGCATACGAGCAGTACTTC; CDR3 protein: CASSFTSGGAYEQYF
V gene: TRBV5-1; D gene: TRBD1; clone size: NA; J gene: TRBJ1-4; CDR3 DNA: TGCGCCAGTAATACAGGGACAGTACGTGAAAAACTGTTTTTT; CDR3 protein: CASNTGTVREKLFF
V gene: TRBV19; D gene: NA; clone size: once; J gene: TRBJ2-5; CDR3 DNA: TGTGCCAGTAGTATAGATCTTGTTAGCGGTGCGGGTCAAGAGACCCAGTACTTC; CDR3 protein: CASSIDLVSGAGQETQYF
V gene: TRBV6-5; D gene: TRBD1; clone size: NA; J gene: TRBJ1-2; CDR3 DNA: TGTGCCAGCAGTTACTCTGGACAGGGAGGATATGGCTACACCTTC; CDR3 protein: CASSYSGQGGYGYTF
V gene: TRBV7-9; D gene: TRBD1; clone size: few; J gene: TRBJ2-2; CDR3 DNA: TGTGCCAGCAGCTCGTACACCGGGACAGGAGGGAAAACCGGGGAGCTGTTTTTT; CDR3 protein: CASSSYTGTGGKTGELFF
V gene: TRBV7-2; D gene: NA; clone size: NA; J gene: TRBJ2-7; CDR3 DNA: TGTGCCAGCAGCACCTACTTAGCGTCCGACGAGCAGTACTTC; CDR3 protein: CASSTYLASDEQYF